This passage covers 12 T cell receptor beta chains from one sample sequenced in a study of blood T cell repertoires in COVID-19. Generated by immunoSEQ multiplex PCR, the TCRdb table keeps only in-frame clones and is missing some. The repertoire holds 200,000 to 250,000 clones, with just under 85% as singletons. The specimen was PBMCs or T cells enriched from blood (not recorded which). These receptors came from a middle-aged woman with acute COVID-19.

V and J are TRBV28 and TRBJ1-5; 9 bases agree with TRBD1. The germline V gene encodes CDR1 MDHEN and CDR2 SYDVKM. The CDR3 is 16 amino acids. Trimming cost V 6 bases and J 0 bases; bases outside gene matches: 6. The CDR3 region has the DNA TGTGCCAGCAGCACTGGGACAGGGAATAGCAATCAGCCCCAGCATTTT. Its translation is CASSTGTGNSNQPQHF. Drawing the rest from reference TRBV28 and TRBJ1-5, the complete variable domain is DVKVTQSSRYLVKRTGEKVFLECVQDMDHENMFWYRQDPGLGLRLIYFSYDVKMKEKGDIPEGYSVSREKKERFSLILESASTNQTSMYLCASSTGTGNSNQPQHFGDGTRLSIL.

V and J are TRBV7-9 and TRBJ2-2; maybe TRBD2 (6 bases). V lost 2 bases and J 1 base, leaving 14 bases between the germline ends. CDR1 and CDR2 from the germline V gene are SEHNR and FQNEAQ (reference sequence). There are 17 residues in the CDR3. CDR3 region: CASSLLISGLNTGELFF. CDR3 coding DNA: TGTGCCAGCAGCTTACTTATTAGCGGTTTGAACACCGGGGAGCTGTTTTTT.

V gene TRBV6-1 combines with J gene TRBJ2-7, with TRBD1 identical over 9 bases. The junction had 5 bases not matched to a gene; V was cut back by 2 bases and J by 3 bases. This CDR3 is built from 15 residues. Germline CDR1 reads MNHNS; CDR2 reads SASEGT. CDR3 sequence reads: CASSETGTGSYEQYF. CDR3 in DNA: TGTGCCAGCAGTGAAACCGGGACAGGGAGCTACGAGCAGTACTTC.

The gene calls are TRBV4-3 and TRBJ1-2, with 8 bases that match TRBD1. The germline V gene has CDR1 LGHNA and CDR2 YSLEER. This CDR3 region has 15 residues. The J segment lost 6 bases and the V segment lost 4 bases, leaving 10 bases of the junction unmatched. CDR3: CASSLGQGDLDGYTF. CDR3 nucleotide sequence: TGCGCCAGCAGCCTAGGACAGGGAGATTTAGATGGCTACACCTTC.

Of note for this clone: Other DNA sequences from this sample encode an identical CDR3 as well. V usage is TRBV24-1 and J usage is TRBJ1-2, with 10 nucleotides matching TRBD1. The CDR3 totals 14 residues. The germline V gene encodes CDR1 KGHDR and CDR2 SFDVKD. With 4 bases clipped from V and 7 bases from J, the junction kept 5 bases outside the gene matches. CDR3: CATSDLTGGGGYTF. CDR3 nucleotides: TGTGCCACCAGTGACTTGACAGGGGGCGGTGGCTACACCTTC.

The chain combines TRBV3-1 (or the pseudogene TRBV3-2) with TRBJ2-1, with D possibly being TRBD2 (6 bases). Germline CDR1 and CDR2: LGHDT and YNNKEL (reference sequence). CDR3 size: 16 residues. The V and J ends lost 0 bases and 8 bases respectively, with 17 bases between them. CDR3 coding DNA: TGTGCCAGCAGCCAAGATATGGCTAGCGCTTTGGATGAGCAGTTCTTC. Translation gives CASSQDMASALDEQFF.

This clone was seen once. The chain is built from TRBV6-1 and TRBJ2-2; 14 bases are shared with TRBD2. The CDR3 has 18 residues. Germline V gene data show CDR1 as MNHNS and CDR2 as SASEGT. The ends lost 4 bases at V and 7 bases at J; junction bases unmatched: 11. In DNA form, the CDR3 reads TGTGCCAGCAGTGGACGGGGGACTAGCGGGAGTGCGAACGGGGAGCTGTTTTTT. It yields the protein CASSGRGTSGSANGELFF.

The J gene is TRBJ2-3, the V gene TRBV6-1; 12 positions agree with TRBD2. The CDR3 has 16 amino acids. The V and J ends lost 6 bases and 4 bases, in that order; junction bases with no gene match: 8. CDR1 and CDR2 (germline): MNHNS, SASEGT. The CDR3 sequence: CASRETSGGFADTQYF. Written as DNA, the CDR3 is TGTGCCAGCAGGGAAACTAGCGGGGGGTTCGCAGATACGCAGTATTTT.

The CDR3 sequence is CASRRDRSSYEQYF. The CDR3 DNA follows: TGCGCCAGCAGGAGGGACAGGAGCTCCTACGAGCAGTACTTC. The V gene is TRBV10-1, the J gene TRBJ2-7, with 8 nucleotides matching TRBD1. V was pared by 6 bases and J by 0 bases, with 4 bases of the junction left unmatched. Germline-derived CDR1 and CDR2 are WNHNN and SYGVQD (reference sequence). The CDR3 is 14 amino acids.

The chain uses TRBV7-9 and TRBJ2-1; TRBD1 agrees at 10 bases. The germline CDR1 and CDR2 sequences are SEHNR and FQNEAQ (reference sequence). The CDR3 has 16 residues. After removal of 6 bases from V and 5 bases from J, the junction contained 10 bases not matched to a gene. The CDR3 DNA is TGTGCCAGCAGTTATCGAGGGACAGGGGTTAACAATGAGCAGTTCTTC. Its protein is CASSYRGTGVNNEQFF.

The J gene is TRBJ1-5, the V gene TRBV28, with a tentative D call TRBD1 (5 bases). The ends were cut back, 10 bases at V and 4 bases at J, with 14 bases in the middle. From germline, CDR1 is MDHEN and CDR2 SYDVKM. The CDR3 spans 13 residues. Here the CDR3 reads CATQTVRNQPQHF. The CDR3 nucleotides read TGTGCCACTCAGACAGTAAGAAATCAGCCCCAGCATTTT.

This clone occurred once. The chain combines TRBV18 with TRBJ2-5; D is perhaps TRBD2 (5 bases). The V and J ends lost 4 bases and 2 bases respectively, with 11 bases between them. Looked up from germline, CDR1 is KGHSH and CDR2 is LQKENI. The CDR3 covers 14 residues. CDR3 residues: CASSLTAGQETQYF. The CDR3 nucleotides read TGTGCCAGCTCACTTACGGCGGGTCAAGAGACCCAGTACTTC. The full variable domain, completed using reference TRBV18 and TRBJ2-5, is NAGVMQNPRHLVRRRGQEARLRCSPMKGHSHVYWYRQLPEEGLKFMVYLQKENIIDESGMPKERFSAEFPKEGPSILRIQQVVRGDSAAYFCASSLTAGQETQYFGPGTRLLVL.